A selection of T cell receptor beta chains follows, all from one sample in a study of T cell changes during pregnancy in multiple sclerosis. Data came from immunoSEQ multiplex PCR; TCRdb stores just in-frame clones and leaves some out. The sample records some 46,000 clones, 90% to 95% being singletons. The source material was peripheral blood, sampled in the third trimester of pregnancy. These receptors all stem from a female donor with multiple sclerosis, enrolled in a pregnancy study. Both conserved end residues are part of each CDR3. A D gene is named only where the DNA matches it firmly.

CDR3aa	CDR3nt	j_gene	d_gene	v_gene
CASSPEGVSSYNEQFF	TGTGCCAGCAGCCCCGAAGGGGTCAGCTCCTACAATGAGCAGTTCTTC	TRBJ2-1	-	TRBV7-3
CASSFEQGYEQYF	TGTGCCAGCAGCTTCGAACAGGGCTACGAGCAGTACTTC	TRBJ2-7	-	TRBV5-4
CASSLRSEQYF	TGTGCCAGCAGCTTACGGTCCGAGCAGTACTTC	TRBJ2-7	-	TRBV7-2
CASGDRETDTQYF	TGTGCCAGTGGGGACAGGGAAACAGATACGCAGTATTTT	TRBJ2-3	TRBD1	TRBV19
CASSLYLLAGAYNEQFF	TGTGCCAGCAGTCTCTATCTTCTAGCGGGAGCCTACAATGAGCAGTTCTTC	TRBJ2-1	TRBD2	TRBV28
CASSLWTGDTEAFF	TGTGCCAGCAGTTTATGGACAGGGGACACTGAAGCTTTCTTT	TRBJ1-1	TRBD1	TRBV27
CASSPFPGGVGETQYF	TGTGCCAGCAGTCCCTTCCCAGGGGGCGTCGGAGAGACCCAGTACTTC	TRBJ2-5	TRBD1	TRBV27
CASSPGQGLGANYGYTF	TGTGCCAGCAGCCCCGGACAGGGGTTAGGGGCTAACTATGGCTACACCTTC	TRBJ1-2	TRBD1	TRBV5-4
CASSQGFTSGRGRPIYEQYF	TGTGCCAGCAGCCAAGGTTTTACTAGCGGGAGAGGGAGACCGATCTACGAGCAGTACTTC	TRBJ2-7	TRBD2	TRBV14
CASSPISTAQYF	TGTGCCAGCAGCCCCATATCAACGGCCCAGTACTTC	TRBJ2-5	-	TRBV14
CASSLTSGSAGELFF	TGTGCCAGCAGTCTGACTAGCGGGAGTGCCGGGGAGCTGTTTTTT	TRBJ2-2	TRBD2	TRBV6-1
CASSARQAYNEQFF	TGTGCCAGCAGTGCCCGACAGGCTTACAATGAGCAGTTCTTC	TRBJ2-1	-	TRBV28
CASSPRTGLPEAFF	TGTGCCAGCAGTCCCAGGACAGGGCTCCCTGAAGCTTTCTTT	TRBJ1-1	TRBD1	TRBV27
CASSLPGLAGGPLLANEQFF	TGCGCCAGCAGCCTTCCGGGACTAGCGGGAGGGCCCCTTTTAGCCAATGAGCAGTTCTTC	TRBJ2-1	TRBD2	TRBV5-1
CASSLAGTGGGYTF	TGCGCCAGCAGCTTGGCGGGGACAGGTGGTGGCTACACCTTC	TRBJ1-2	TRBD1	TRBV5-1
CASSLGLGSLQLNTEAFF	TGTGCCAGCAGCTTAGGATTAGGGAGTTTACAGTTGAACACTGAAGCTTTCTTT	TRBJ1-1	-	TRBV7-9
CASSEVRQGPNTEAFF	TGTGCCAGCAGTGAAGTTAGACAGGGACCCAACACTGAAGCTTTCTTT	TRBJ1-1	TRBD1	TRBV25-1
CASRATGLRVQPQHF	TGTGCCAGCAGAGCCACGGGACTCCGGGTTCAGCCCCAGCATTTT	TRBJ1-5	-	TRBV27
CASSLYYRENTGELFF	TGTGCCAGCAGTTTATACTACAGGGAGAACACCGGGGAGCTGTTTTTT	TRBJ2-2	-	TRBV27
CASSVAAGNYNEQFF	TGTGCCAGCAGCGTAGCTGCGGGGAACTACAATGAGCAGTTCTTC	TRBJ2-1	-	TRBV9
CASSSGGYTF	TGTGCCAGCAGTTCGGGAGGCTACACCTTC	TRBJ1-2	-	TRBV28
CASSNRDREGEQYF	TGTGCCAGCAGCAACCGGGACAGGGAGGGCGAGCAGTACTTC	TRBJ2-7	TRBD1	TRBV7-9
CASSSGTSGTGETQYF	TGCGCCAGCAGCTCCGGGACTAGCGGGACGGGAGAGACCCAGTACTTC	TRBJ2-5	TRBD2	TRBV5-1
CASSPTSGSFTGELFF	TGTGCCAGCAGCCCGACTAGCGGGAGTTTCACCGGGGAGCTGTTTTTT	TRBJ2-2	TRBD2	TRBV5-4
CASSRTGTSGDYEQYF	TGTGCCAGCAGCCGAACGGGGACTAGCGGAGATTACGAGCAGTACTTC	TRBJ2-7	TRBD2	TRBV11-3
CASSLGTSRRETQYF	TGTGCCAGCAGCTTAGGGACTAGTCGGCGGGAGACCCAGTACTTC	TRBJ2-5	TRBD2	TRBV7-2
CASLARDSDTQYF	TGTGCTAGTTTAGCCCGGGACTCAGATACGCAGTATTTT	TRBJ2-3	-	TRBV12-5